This T cell receptor beta chain was obtained from a study of OX40 agonist ivuxolimab in advanced cancers. A note on the overall study: The costimulatory receptor OX40 (CD134) was targeted by ivuxolimab, a fully human IgG2 agonistic monoclonal antibody. Intravenous ivuxolimab was administered to patients every 2 weeks at six dose levels: 0.01, 0.1, 0.3, 1.5, 3 and 10 mg/kg. Among the approximately 50 dose-escalation patients, around 20 had hepatocellular carcinoma, 15 or so melanoma, 9 renal cell carcinoma and 9 head and neck cancer. The dose-escalation cohort was about 83% male with a mean age of approximately 60 years, ranging from about 20 to 85. Prior anti-PD-1, anti-PD-L1 or anti-CTLA-4 therapy was permitted, and roughly two fifths of dose-escalation patients had received checkpoint inhibitors. Partial responses occurred in three dose-escalation patients, of whom one had hepatocellular carcinoma and two had cutaneous melanoma. Peripheral TCRbeta sequencing aimed to test whether ivuxolimab altered TCR sequence diversity and caused clonal T-cell expansion. The paper describes the monotherapy dose-escalation part (N of about 55 patients) of the phase I trial of ivuxolimab.

For sequencing of the TCRbeta CDR3 region, genomic DNA was extracted from the sorted cells. TCRbeta CDR3 regions were sequenced using the immunoSEQ Assay. TCRdb mirrors the immuneACCESS table, restricted to in-frame sequences. Some clones are absent from its copies; in checked studies, under half trace to an unresolved V gene, and the reason for the others is unknown. The sample contains roughly 68,000 clones, 85% to 95% of them found a single time. 1% to 1.2% of the sample comes from the top ten. Results the study describes overall, beyond this receptor: Clonal expansion of both CD4+ and CD8+ blood T cells was observed from baseline to week 6 at doses 0.1 to 3.0 mg/kg. The antigen specificity of the peripheral T cells that underwent clonal expansion was not determined. In the 0.1-3.0 mg/kg groups, partial responders were among the patients with the lowest normalized peripheral clonal expansion, particularly in CD8+ T cells. After ivuxolimab, more expanded clones were found on average in CD8+ T cells than in CD4+ T cells. Low levels of normalized T-cell clonal expansion were also seen in some nonresponding patients.

Patients with autoimmune disease history or receiving systemic immunosuppression were excluded from the trial. Peripheral blood for TCR sequencing was drawn from every dose cohort at baseline, at cycle 4 day 1 and at cycle 7 day 1. The samples were drawn from a first-in-human, open-label, multicenter phase I dose-escalation trial of ivuxolimab. Adults with locally advanced or metastatic melanoma, renal cell, hepatocellular, or head and neck squamous cell carcinoma were enrolled in the trial. Before TCR sequencing, CD4+ and CD8+ T cells were separately sorted from peripheral blood. The sample holds one count of this clone. Its antigen is unknown. Qualities for individual bases were not recorded, and no much larger clone is one base off. Looking up the germline V gene yields CDR1 ENHRY and CDR2 SYGVKD. Trimming accounts for 0 bases at V and 4 bases at J, while the number of junction bases matched to no gene is 2. Spanning cysteine to phenylalanine, the CDR3 consists of 15 amino acids. Only the CDR3 region is kept as DNA, spanning 45 bases read in frame from base 1.

The sequenced sample was CD4+ or CD8+ T cells sorted from blood, obtained in a trial of the OX40 agonist ivuxolimab. The chain uses TRBV10-3 and TRBJ1-5; TRBD1 aligns with 8 central bases. This TCR came from an adult with an advanced solid tumor such as melanoma, head and neck, liver or kidney cancer. The nucleotide sequence reads TGTGCCATCAGTGAGTCGCGACAGGGGAATCAGCCCCAGCATTTT. Translated, it gives CAISESRQGNQPQHF.